The rows below give T cell receptor beta chains drawn from one sample of a study of early T cells in non-severe SARS-CoV-2 infection. TCRdb passed the 5' RACE reads through MiXCR, listing each CDR3 protein once. The table includes fewer than 130,000 distinct CDR3 sequences, roughly 12% detected once. The specimen comprised whole blood, sampled at baseline. These receptors all stem from an adult who was a healthcare worker with PCR-confirmed SARS-CoV-2 infection or an uninfected control (not recorded which). CDR3s include the opening cysteine and the closing phenylalanine or tryptophan. A D gene is named only where the DNA matches it firmly. Rows may omit the clone size; those that give it use once, few, many or a size class.

J | D | size | V | CDR3
TRBJ1-1 | . | . | TRBV2 | CASSERHLGRRTEAFF
TRBJ2-4 | . | . | TRBV28 | CASSPRNKQYF
TRBJ1-3 | TRBD1 | few | TRBV4-2 | CASTPQGVISGNTIYF
TRBJ2-1 | . | few | TRBV19 | CASSPQRIGWNEQFF
TRBJ2-7 | . | few | TRBV28 | CASTRTASYEQYF
TRBJ2-5 | . | few | TRBV9 | CASSVADQETQYF
TRBJ2-1 | TRBD1 | few | TRBV5-1 | CASSLGGQVSYNEQFF
TRBJ1-6 | TRBD1 | few | TRBV18 | CASSPSDRENSPLHF
TRBJ1-1 | TRBD1 | many | TRBV7-9 | CASSSGTAGFAEAFF
TRBJ1-2 | . | many | TRBV12-3/TRBV12-4 | CASTPPNAVIGFNYGYTF
TRBJ2-3 | . | . | TRBV6-1 | CASKTEAGTDTQYF
TRBJ2-3 | TRBD2 | few | TRBV5-5 | CASSLLAGLRADTQYF
TRBJ1-5 | TRBD1 | many | TRBV5-1 | CASSLTGASSAQHF
TRBJ2-7 | TRBD2 | few | TRBV11-2 | CASSLDLLAGARRYF
TRBJ2-2 | . | few | TRBV3-1 | CASSQGPGARTGELFF
TRBJ1-5 | . | few | TRBV6-2/TRBV6-3 | CASSWTLNQPQHF
TRBJ1-5 | . | many | TRBV7-9 | CASSFTNVGPQHF
TRBJ1-3 | . | . | TRBV12-3/TRBV12-4 | CASRPTGTGNTIYF
TRBJ1-1 | TRBD1 | many | TRBV27 | CASSLQPYRGLNTEAFF
TRBJ1-1 | . | few | TRBV20-1 | CSANPWGGRADTEAFF
TRBJ2-1 | TRBD1 | . | TRBV24-1 | CATSSGQKQYNEQFF
TRBJ2-3 | TRBD1 | many | TRBV7-9 | CASSWTGYTDTQYF
TRBJ1-1 | TRBD1 | . | TRBV4-1 | CASSQVHRGDFGTEAFF
TRBJ1-4 | . | . | TRBV4-1 | CASSQEPGGEKLFF
TRBJ2-5 | TRBD2 | many | TRBV20-1 | CSAAGGRETQYF
TRBJ1-5 | TRBD1 | . | TRBV7-9 | CASSFGTGGRDSNQPQHF
TRBJ2-5 | . | . | TRBV7-2 | CASSLVGGGSEYF
TRBJ1-2 | . | many | TRBV12-3/TRBV12-4 | CASSLPGYGYTF
TRBJ2-5 | . | . | TRBV28 | CASSSPTGAETQYF
TRBJ2-3 | . | . | TRBV6-5 | CASSYTPGGGGTDTQYF
TRBJ2-7 | . | many | TRBV2 | CASRAFLDSLYEQYF
TRBJ1-2 | TRBD1 | . | TRBV20-1 | CSASPGQGFGYTF
TRBJ2-5 | . | many | TRBV4-1 | CASSQPRDTPTQYF
TRBJ2-3 | . | . | TRBV3-1 | CASSQRRSASTDTQYF
TRBJ1-5 | . | . | TRBV7-8 | CASSSSGSGATNQPQHF
TRBJ1-5 | . | . | TRBV7-8 | CASSLTGIQPQHF
TRBJ2-6 | TRBD2 | many | TRBV18 | CASSQSLIAGGSSGANVLTF
TRBJ2-5 | . | few | TRBV18 | CASSGALEETQYF
TRBJ1-4 | TRBD1 | . | TRBV7-2 | CASSRQGRSEKLFF
TRBJ2-2 | . | few | TRBV28 | CASRSSDFNTGELFF
TRBJ2-1 | . | few | TRBV24-1 | CATSDWGSVTSYNEQFF
TRBJ1-6 | . | once | TRBV20-1 | CSAEGTNSPLHF
TRBJ2-2 | . | . | TRBV5-4 | CASSFWTVVTGELFF
TRBJ2-7 | . | few | TRBV7-9 | CASVRIGDSYEQYF
TRBJ2-1 | TRBD2 | . | TRBV20-1 | CSANGLASNNEQFF
TRBJ1-1 | . | . | TRBV6-2/TRBV6-3 | CASSYRSQGAFF
TRBJ2-1 | . | . | TRBV19 | CASSTKDASSYNEQFF
TRBJ2-3 | TRBD2 | many | TRBV6-1 | CASSDAGGTDTQYF
TRBJ1-1 | TRBD1 | many | TRBV4-2 | CASSQEVGTGFSEAFF
TRBJ2-3 | TRBD2 | . | TRBV12-3/TRBV12-4 | CASNLWVAGGPDTQYF
TRBJ2-3 | . | many | TRBV7-9 | CASSRVPRDTQYF
TRBJ2-1 | . | . | TRBV28 | CASSPLFRLRSYNEQFF
TRBJ2-2 | . | . | TRBV20-1 | CSARTAGAAGELFF
TRBJ2-7 | . | . | TRBV28 | CASSLTGTGNSYEQYF